The 20 T cell receptor beta chains listed next were all sequenced from one sample in a study of T cells after yellow fever vaccination. TCRdb ran MiXCR on the 5' RACE reads and lists one entry per CDR3 protein. Of 500,000 to 650,000 distinct CDR3 sequences detected, around an eighth appear once; the ten largest clones hold roughly 13%. This sample comprised PBMCs, obtained on the day of the yellow fever booster vaccination. The receptors derive from a man aged 30 to 45 who received the YFV17D yellow fever vaccine.

Worth noting for this clonotype: This CDR3 fails to terminate in the conserved phenylalanine or tryptophan, so it likely reflects a read error. The V gene is TRBV5-6, the J gene TRBJ1-4; D ambiguous. Per germline, CDR1 SGHDT and CDR2 YYEEEE. Trimming removed 0 bases from V and 7 bases from J, with 10 bases in between. This CDR3 contains 14 residues. CDR3 bases: TGTGCCAGCAGCTTGGGGAACTCGGGTGAAAAACTGTTTTGT. Its protein product is CASSLGNSGEKLFC.

This clonotype occurred many times. The chain employs TRBV7-2 and TRBJ2-7; maybe TRBD1 (5 bases). This CDR3 region has 12 residues. Between the trimmed V and J ends, which lost 6 bases and 3 bases, there was a span of 9 bases. Germline V gene sequence: CDR1 SGHTA, CDR2 FQGNSA. DNA for the CDR3: TGTGCCAGCAGTTCCCAGGGCTACGAGCAGTACTTC. This sequence encodes CASSSQGYEQYF.

There are a few counts of this clonotype. The V and J genes are TRBV11-2 and TRBJ2-3, with D unresolved. CDR1 is SGHAT, CDR2 FQNNGV, per germline. The CDR3 length is 15 residues. V lost 0 bases and J lost 4, with 11 bases in between. The CDR3 here is CASSLDSGVADTQYF. The CDR3 DNA reads as TGTGCCAGCAGCTTAGATTCTGGGGTTGCAGATACGCAGTATTTT.

V is TRBV7-9 and J is TRBJ2-7; D is unresolved. Germline V gene data show CDR1 as SEHNR and CDR2 as FQNEAQ (reference sequence). CDR3 size: 10 residues. V was cut by 3 bases and J by 5 bases, with 2 bases left in between. As DNA, the CDR3 is TGTGCCAGCAGCTTCAACGAGCAGTACTTC. This gives the protein CASSFNEQYF. Based on the CDR3 plus reference TRBV7-9 and TRBJ2-7, the full variable domain is DTGVSQNPRHKITKRGQNVTFRCDPISEHNRLYWYRQTLGQGPEFLTYFQNEAQLEKSRLLSDRFSAERPKGSFSTLEIQRTEQGDSAMYLCASSFNEQYFGPGTRLTVT.

The chain employs TRBV28 and TRBJ2-2, with no clear D. Germline lookup yields CDR1 MDHEN and CDR2 SYDVKM. This CDR3 region has 14 residues. V gave up 4 bases and J gave up 6 bases, with 12 bases separating them. For the CDR3, the DNA is TGTGCCAGCAGTTGGGTGATGGTACCCGGGGAGCTGTTTTTT. Translated: CASSWVMVPGELFF.

A few counts support this clonotype. This chain connects TRBV5-5 to TRBJ2-1; no clear D gene. The CDR3 extends over 15 amino acids. Germline loops: CDR1 SGHKS, CDR2 YYEKEE (reference sequence). Trimming pared 5 bases from V and 7 bases from J, leaving 19 bases between. This CDR3 reads CASRTTPIIPNEQFF. The DNA of the CDR3 is TGTGCCAGCAGAACGACACCGATCATTCCAAATGAGCAGTTCTTC.

The chain combines TRBV6-1 with TRBJ2-7; D call uncertain. The CDR3 contains 14 residues. Germline CDR1 and CDR2: MNHNS and SASEGT. V lost 2 bases to trimming and J lost 3 bases, with 11 bases between them. CDR3 sequence (DNA): TGTGCCAGCAGTGAACCTGACCCCGGCTACGAGCAGTACTTC. It specifies CASSEPDPGYEQYF.

This clonotype was recorded a few times. V and J are TRBV7-9 and TRBJ1-1, with D tentatively TRBD1 (5 bases). The length of the CDR3 is 13 residues. The V gene's germline CDR1 is SEHNR and CDR2 FQNEAQ (reference sequence). Trimming stripped 4 bases from V and 8 bases from J, with 14 bases between. CDR3 sequence reads: CASSSTSGAEAFF. CDR3 sequence (DNA): TGTGCCAGCAGCTCCACTAGTGGGGCAGAAGCTTTCTTT.

The chain recombines TRBV6-1 with TRBJ1-2, with a weak D call TRBD1 (6 bases). Trimming stripped 6 bases from V and 3 bases from J, with 14 bases between. CDR3 length: 14 residues. Germline lookup yields CDR1 MNHNS and CDR2 SASEGT. The CDR3: CASRSTGLDYGYTF. As DNA, the CDR3 is TGTGCCAGCAGATCTACAGGGCTTGACTATGGCTACACCTTC.

This clonotype has only a few counts. This chain connects TRBV15 to TRBJ2-3; 9 positions agree with TRBD1. V lost 0 bases, J lost 3 bases, and 10 bases stayed unmatched. The CDR3 has 18 residues. The germline V gene has CDR1 LNHNV and CDR2 YYDKDF (reference sequence). CDR3: CATSRDPPGTGTTDTQYF. The CDR3 DNA reads TGTGCCACCAGCAGAGACCCCCCCGGGACAGGGACGACAGATACGCAGTATTTT. Full variable domain (rest looked up from reference TRBV15 and TRBJ2-3): DAMVIQNPRYQVTQFGKPVTLSCSQTLNHNVMYWYQQKSSQAPKLLFHYYDKDFNNEADTPDNFQSRRPNTSFCFLDIRSPGLGDTAMYLCATSRDPPGTGTTDTQYFGPGTRLTVL.

This clonotype was recorded a few times. CDR3 nucleotides: TGTGCCAGCAGTTACTTTGGGGGGTCCGGGGAGCTGTTTTTT. This encodes CASSYFGGSGELFF. The chain employs TRBV6-5 and TRBJ2-2, with D perhaps matching TRBD2 (6 bases). The CDR3 totals 14 residues. Trimming shortened V by 1 base and J by 6 bases, and 9 bases separated the two germline ends. Germline V gene sequence: CDR1 MNHEY, CDR2 SVGAGI.

The genes are TRBV11-2 and TRBJ2-3, with 9 bases lining up with TRBD2. Germline V gene sequence: CDR1 SGHAT, CDR2 FQNNGV. This CDR3 region has 19 residues. The ends lost 5 bases at V and 4 bases at J; junction bases unmatched: 19. The CDR3 sequence: CASSTFGGSSGRSPDTQYF. In DNA, the CDR3 is TGTGCCAGCAGCACCTTTGGTGGGAGTAGCGGGAGAAGTCCAGATACGCAGTATTTT.

This clonotype was counted only a few times. V usage is TRBV7-9 and J usage is TRBJ2-7; 10 positions match TRBD2. Germline assignment: CDR1 SEHNR and CDR2 FQNEAQ (reference sequence). The CDR3 is made up of 16 amino acids. V trimming: 5 bases; J trimming: 2 bases; junction bases outside the gene matches: 9. As DNA, the CDR3 is TGTGCCAGCAGCAATCTCCGGGGGACTAGCGCCTACGAGCAGTACTTC. Its protein is CASSNLRGTSAYEQYF. Looking up the rest from reference TRBV7-9 and TRBJ2-7 gives the full variable domain: DTGVSQNPRHKITKRGQNVTFRCDPISEHNRLYWYRQTLGQGPEFLTYFQNEAQLEKSRLLSDRFSAERPKGSFSTLEIQRTEQGDSAMYLCASSNLRGTSAYEQYFGPGTRLTVT.

The chain employs TRBV20-1 and TRBJ1-6, with D uncertain. CDR1 DFQATT and CDR2 SNEGSKA come from the germline V gene (reference sequence). The CDR3 covers 15 residues. The germline V and J ends were trimmed by 7 bases and 7 bases, with 20 bases remaining between them. The CDR3 is CSVSNSNSGNSPLHF. In DNA, the CDR3 is TGCAGTGTTAGCAACTCTAATTCGGGGAATTCACCCCTCCACTTT.

At least ten counts were recorded for this clonotype. The chain joins TRBV12-3 or TRBV12-4 to TRBJ1-1; the D gene is possibly TRBD1 (6 bases). The CDR3 is made up of 13 amino acids. V lost 2 bases and J 6 bases, leaving 10 bases between the germline ends. CDR3 amino acids: CASSLRGAAEAFF. CDR3 sequence (DNA): TGTGCCAGCAGTTTACGGGGGGCGGCTGAAGCTTTCTTT.

The chain recombines TRBV27 with TRBJ2-7; no firm D call. V was cut by 4 bases and J by 2 bases, with 15 bases left in between. Germline-derived CDR1 and CDR2 are MNHEY and SMNVEV (reference sequence). The CDR3 totals 15 residues. The CDR3 spells CASSSFWGTTYEQYF. As DNA, the CDR3 is TGTGCCAGCAGTTCTTTTTGGGGTACTACCTACGAGCAGTACTTC.

The rearrangement uses TRBV20-1 and TRBJ1-6; D is uncertain. V dropped 6 bases and J dropped 0 bases, with 12 bases sitting between them. This CDR3 region has 15 residues. Germline CDR1 and CDR2: DFQATT and SNEGSKA (reference sequence). Here the CDR3 DNA reads TGCAGTGCCGGGTGGAGGAGCTCCTATAATTCACCCCTCCACTTT. It is translated as CSAGWRSSYNSPLHF.

This clonotype was recorded a few times. This sequence joins TRBV18 and TRBJ1-1, with TRBD1 matching 10 bases. From germline, CDR1 is KGHSH and CDR2 LQKENI. The length of the CDR3 is 15 residues. V lost 3 bases, J lost 6 bases, and 7 bases stayed unmatched. The CDR3, as DNA: TGTGCCAGCTCACCCAGACAGGGGGCAGCTGCTGAAGCTTTCTTT. Amino acid sequence: CASSPRQGAAAEAFF.

This clonotype was counted a few times. V usage is TRBV6-5 and J usage is TRBJ2-2; unclear D gene. V gave up 4 bases and J gave up 4 bases, with 16 bases separating them. The germline CDR1 and CDR2 sequences are MNHEY and SVGAGI. CDR3 size: 16 residues. The CDR3 coding sequence is TGTGCCAGCAGTTTACGCTCAGAGTTGGGCACCGGGGAGCTGTTTTTT. Translation: CASSLRSELGTGELFF.

V and J are TRBV25-1 and TRBJ2-2; a possible D gene is TRBD1 (7 bases). The germline V and J ends were trimmed by 4 bases and 5 bases, with 20 bases remaining between them. Germline CDR1 reads MGHDK; CDR2 reads SYGVNS. The CDR3 totals 17 residues. CDR3 nucleotide sequence: TGTGCCAGCAGTGGTCGCCCCCCACAGGGGAGGACCGGGGAGCTGTTTTTT. Translation: CASSGRPPQGRTGELFF.